The TCR beta chain described here comes from a study of shared clonotypes between healthy human individuals. Broader study findings: Naive subsets tended to show greater estimated richness than memory subsets. When naive CD4 clonotypes were compared across a handful of donors, about 4.8% were shared.

A CD45RA+ naive subset and a CD45RA-negative memory subset were split from CD4+ cells. The protocol was immunoSEQ multiplex PCR, while the TCRdb copy is restricted to in-frame clones and leaves out a portion. The sample records 950,000 to 1,300,000 clones, 65% to 80% being singletons. This clone was seen more than once but under ten times. Its antigen is not identified. Germline CDR1 and CDR2: MDHEN and SYDVKM. This CDR3 contains 17 residues. V shed 6 bases, J shed 0 bases, and the junction held 10 bases outside the gene matches. Sequencing was performed on memory CD4+ T cells sorted from blood. Stated subset: CD45RA-negative fraction. This sequence originates from a man between 18 and 35 years old in good health. J is TRBJ2-2 and V is TRBV28, with 7 bases aligning to TRBD1. CDR3 sequence (DNA): TGTGCCAGCAGGCCTTTCACGACAGGGCCGAACACCGGGGAGCTGTTTTTT. This encodes CASRPFTTGPNTGELFF.